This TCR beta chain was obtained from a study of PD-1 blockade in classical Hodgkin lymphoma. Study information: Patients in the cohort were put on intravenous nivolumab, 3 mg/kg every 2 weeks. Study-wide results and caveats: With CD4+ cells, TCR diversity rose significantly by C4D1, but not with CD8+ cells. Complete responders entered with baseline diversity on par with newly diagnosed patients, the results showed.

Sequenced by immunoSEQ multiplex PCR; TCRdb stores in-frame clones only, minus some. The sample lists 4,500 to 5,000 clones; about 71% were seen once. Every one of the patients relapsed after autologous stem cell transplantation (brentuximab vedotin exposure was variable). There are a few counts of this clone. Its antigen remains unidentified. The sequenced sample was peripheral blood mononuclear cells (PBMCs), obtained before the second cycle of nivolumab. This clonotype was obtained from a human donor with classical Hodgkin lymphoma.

CDR3 DNA: TGTGCCAGCAGCTTAATGGGGACTAGCAATGAGCAGTTCTTC. Its translation is CASSLMGTSNEQFF. The chain employs TRBV7-3 and TRBJ2-1; TRBD2 matches 8 bases. The length of the CDR3 is 14 residues. CDR1 SGHTA and CDR2 FQGTGA come from the germline V gene. The junction had 2 bases not matched to a gene; V was cut back by 1 base and J by 6 bases.